One T cell receptor beta chain is described in this entry. This entry belongs to a study of blood T cell repertoires in COVID-19. Methods used by the authors: Quantification of nucleated cells was approximated via reference gene primer amplification. Sequencing was performed with immunoSEQ multiplex PCR; in TCRdb, only in-frame clones are kept and a portion is missing. The V and J calls and clone size are taken from that table; D and trimming were inferred from the DNA. The table includes over 400,000 clones, 85% to 90% detected once. Patients in Seattle were enrolled during active infection, then followed longitudinally. The sample was peripheral blood. This TCR was sampled from a woman aged 50 to 60 with COVID-19, enrolled during active disease.

DNA of the CDR3: TGTGCCAGCAGCTTAGAACCCACAGCCGCCTACGAGCAGTACTTC. Protein sequence: CASSLEPTAAYEQYF. The rearrangement uses TRBV7-2 and TRBJ2-7; D is undetermined. V lost 1 base and J lost 2, with 12 bases in between. Germline loops: CDR1 SGHTA, CDR2 FQGNSA. This CDR3 spans 15 amino acids.